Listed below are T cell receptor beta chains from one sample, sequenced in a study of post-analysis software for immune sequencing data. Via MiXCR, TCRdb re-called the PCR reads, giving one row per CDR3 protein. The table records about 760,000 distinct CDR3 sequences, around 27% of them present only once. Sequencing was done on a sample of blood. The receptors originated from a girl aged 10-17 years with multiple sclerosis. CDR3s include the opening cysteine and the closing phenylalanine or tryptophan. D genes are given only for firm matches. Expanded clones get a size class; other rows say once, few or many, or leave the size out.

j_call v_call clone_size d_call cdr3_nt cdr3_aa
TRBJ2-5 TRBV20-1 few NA TGCAGTGCTAGAGTGGCTACCGGGGCGGAGACCCAGTACTTC CSARVATGAETQYF
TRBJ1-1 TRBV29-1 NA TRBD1 TGCAGCGTTTGGAGAGGGGGCTTGAGCACTGAAGCTTTCTTT CSVWRGGLSTEAFF
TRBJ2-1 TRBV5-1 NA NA TGCGCCAGCAGCCCCCATGAACCTGCATACAATGAGCAGTTCTTC CASSPHEPAYNEQFF
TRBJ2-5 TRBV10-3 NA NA TGTGCCATCAGTGATGGGTTCACGGAGACCCAGTACTTC CAISDGFTETQYF
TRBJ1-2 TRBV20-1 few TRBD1 TGCAGTGCTAGCCCGGGACAGGGGGCGGCCTATGGCTACACCTTC CSASPGQGAAYGYTF
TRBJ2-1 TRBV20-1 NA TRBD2 TGCAGTGTCTCCTATATAGCGGGGGGGCTAGAGCAGTTCTTC CSVSYIAGGLEQFF
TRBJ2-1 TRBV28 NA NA TGTGCCAGCCATAGCTTCCCCAGGGATGAGCAGTTCTTC CASHSFPRDEQFF
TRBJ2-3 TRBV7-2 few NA TGTGCCAGCAGCTTCTCCGGGAAATCAGATACGCAGTATTTT CASSFSGKSDTQYF
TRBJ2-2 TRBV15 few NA TGTGCCACCAGCACCGTCCTGGCCGGGGAGCTGTTTTTT CATSTVLAGELFF
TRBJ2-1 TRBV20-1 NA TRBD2 TGCAGTGCTAGAGACGGATTTAGCGGGATCTACAATGAGCAGTTCTTC CSARDGFSGIYNEQFF
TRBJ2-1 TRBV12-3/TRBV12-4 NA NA TGTACCAGCTGTAGGCGGGACCCCGTAGGGGATGAGCAGTTCTTC CTSCRRDPVGDEQFF
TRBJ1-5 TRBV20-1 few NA TGCAGTGCTAGGGGGGTAAGCAATCAGCCCCAGCATTTT CSARGVSNQPQHF
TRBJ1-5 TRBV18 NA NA TGTGCCAGCTCACCGACTGAGAGCAATCAGCCCCAGCATTTT CASSPTESNQPQHF
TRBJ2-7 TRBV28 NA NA TGTGCCAGCAGAGATCCTGACAGAGCCTACGAGCAGTACTTC CASRDPDRAYEQYF
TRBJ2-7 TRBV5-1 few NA TGCGCCAGCAGCTTTATAGGGCACGAGCAGTACTTC CASSFIGHEQYF
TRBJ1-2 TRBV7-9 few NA TGTGCCAGCAGCCCGCCGTTGTCGGCAGCTAACTATGGCTACACCTTC CASSPPLSAANYGYTF
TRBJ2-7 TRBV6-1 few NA TGTGCCAGCACCCCGGCCAGGACGCCCTACGAGCAGTACTTC CASTPARTPYEQYF
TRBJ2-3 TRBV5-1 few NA TGCGCCAGCAGCTGGACTACAGGGGACGCAGATACGCAGTATTTT CASSWTTGDADTQYF
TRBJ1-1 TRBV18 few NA TGTGCCAGCTCCATAGATAGGTCTGGGAGAGCTTTCTTT CASSIDRSGRAFF
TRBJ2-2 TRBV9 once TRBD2 TGTGCCAGCAGCGCCGGGACTAGCGGGAACACCGGGGAGCTGTTTTTT CASSAGTSGNTGELFF
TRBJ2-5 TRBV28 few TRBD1 TGTGCCAGCAGTTCCATACCTCGGGGACAGCTCATCAACGAGACCCAGTACTTC CASSSIPRGQLINETQYF
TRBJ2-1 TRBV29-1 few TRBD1 TGCAGCGTCATCCACTTCGGGACAGGTGTCGGGAATGAGCAGTTCTTC CSVIHFGTGVGNEQFF
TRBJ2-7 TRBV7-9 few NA TGTGCCAGCAGCAAAGGAGGGGAGAACGAGCAGTACTTC CASSKGGENEQYF
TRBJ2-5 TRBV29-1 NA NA TGCAGCGCGAAAAAAGACAGGCAAGAGACCCAGTACTTC CSAKKDRQETQYF
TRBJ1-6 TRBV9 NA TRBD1 TGTGCCAGCAGCGGGGGACAGGGCAACAATTCACCCCTCCACTTT CASSGGQGNNSPLHF
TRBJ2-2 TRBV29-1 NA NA TGCAGCGCCGGGGGCAGGGGGGCCGCGAACACCGGGGAGCTGTTTTTT CSAGGRGAANTGELFF
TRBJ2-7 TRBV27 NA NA TGTGCCAGCAGTTTAGGGTTACCGGGACGGAGGATCTACGAGCAGTACTTC CASSLGLPGRRIYEQYF
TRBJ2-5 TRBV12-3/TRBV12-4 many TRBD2 TGTGCCAGCAGTCCGTGGACTAGCGGGGGGGAAGAGACCCAGTACTTC CASSPWTSGGEETQYF